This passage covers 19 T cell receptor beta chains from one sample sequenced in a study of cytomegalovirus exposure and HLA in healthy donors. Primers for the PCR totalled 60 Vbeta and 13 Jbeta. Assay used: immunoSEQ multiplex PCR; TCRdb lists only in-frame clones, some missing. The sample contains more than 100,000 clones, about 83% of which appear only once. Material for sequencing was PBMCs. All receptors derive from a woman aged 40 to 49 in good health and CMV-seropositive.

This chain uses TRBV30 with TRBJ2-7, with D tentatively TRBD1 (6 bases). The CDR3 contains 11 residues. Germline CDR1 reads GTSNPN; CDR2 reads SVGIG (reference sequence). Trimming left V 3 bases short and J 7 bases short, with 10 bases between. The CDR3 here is CAWSLGGEQYF. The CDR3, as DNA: TGTGCCTGGAGCTTAGGGGGAGAGCAGTACTTC. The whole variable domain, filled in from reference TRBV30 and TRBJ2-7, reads SQTIHQWPATLVQPVGSPLSLECTVEGTSNPNLYWYRQAAGRGLQLLFYSVGIGQISSEVPQNLSASRPQDRQFILSSKKLLLSDSGFYLCAWSLGGEQYFGPGTRLTVT.

CDR3 sequence reads: CASSLARVATIYF. CDR3 DNA sequence: TGTGCCAGCAGCTTAGCCAGGGTGGCCACCATATATTTT. The chain couples TRBV7-2 to TRBJ1-3, with TRBD1 as a possible D gene (5 bases). The CDR3 runs to 13 residues. Looked up from germline, CDR1 is SGHTA and CDR2 is FQGNSA. With 0 bases removed from V and 9 bases from J, the gap between germline ends came to 9 bases.

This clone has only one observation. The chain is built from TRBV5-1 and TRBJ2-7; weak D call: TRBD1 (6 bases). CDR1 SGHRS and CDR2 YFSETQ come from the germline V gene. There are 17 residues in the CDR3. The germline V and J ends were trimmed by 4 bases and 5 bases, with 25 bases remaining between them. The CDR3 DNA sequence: TGCGCCAGCAGCCCGCTCGGCGCTGGACAGAAACGGGACGAGCAGTACTTC. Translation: CASSPLGAGQKRDEQYF.

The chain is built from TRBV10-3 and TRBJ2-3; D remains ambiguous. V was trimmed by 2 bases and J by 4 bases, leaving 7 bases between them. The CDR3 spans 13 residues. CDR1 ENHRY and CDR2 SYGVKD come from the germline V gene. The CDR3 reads CAISEPGSDTQYF. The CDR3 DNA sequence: TGTGCCATCAGTGAGCCAGGATCAGATACGCAGTATTTT.

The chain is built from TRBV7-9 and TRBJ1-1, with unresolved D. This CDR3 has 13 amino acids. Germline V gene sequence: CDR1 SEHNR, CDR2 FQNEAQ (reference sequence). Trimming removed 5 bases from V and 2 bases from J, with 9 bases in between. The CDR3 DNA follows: TGTGCCAGCAGCCAGAACAGCAACACTGAAGCTTTCTTT. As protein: CASSQNSNTEAFF.

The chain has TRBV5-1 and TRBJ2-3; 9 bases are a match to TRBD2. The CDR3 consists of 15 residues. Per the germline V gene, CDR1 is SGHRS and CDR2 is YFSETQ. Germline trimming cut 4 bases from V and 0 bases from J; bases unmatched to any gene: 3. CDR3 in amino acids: CASSPGLASTDTQYF. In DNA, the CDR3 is TGCGCCAGCAGCCCCGGACTAGCGAGCACAGATACGCAGTATTTT.

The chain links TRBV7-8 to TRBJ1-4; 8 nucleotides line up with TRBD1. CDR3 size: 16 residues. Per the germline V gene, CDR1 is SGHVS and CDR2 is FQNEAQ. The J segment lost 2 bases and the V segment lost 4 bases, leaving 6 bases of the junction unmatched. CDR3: CASSSQGALTNEKLFF. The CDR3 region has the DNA TGTGCCAGCAGCTCTCAGGGGGCGTTGACTAATGAAAAACTGTTTTTT.

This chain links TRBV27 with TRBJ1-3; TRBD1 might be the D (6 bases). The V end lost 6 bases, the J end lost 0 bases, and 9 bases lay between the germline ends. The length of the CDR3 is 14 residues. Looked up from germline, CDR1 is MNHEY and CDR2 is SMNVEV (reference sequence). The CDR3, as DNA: TGTGCCAGCAGAAGGGGGAGCTCTGGAAACACCATATATTTT. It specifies CASRRGSSGNTIYF.

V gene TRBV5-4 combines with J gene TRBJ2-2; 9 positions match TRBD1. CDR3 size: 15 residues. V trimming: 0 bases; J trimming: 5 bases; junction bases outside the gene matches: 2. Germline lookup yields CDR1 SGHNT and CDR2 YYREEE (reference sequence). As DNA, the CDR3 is TGTGCCAGCAGCTTGGCTGGGACAGGGACCGGGGAGCTGTTTTTT. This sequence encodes CASSLAGTGTGELFF.

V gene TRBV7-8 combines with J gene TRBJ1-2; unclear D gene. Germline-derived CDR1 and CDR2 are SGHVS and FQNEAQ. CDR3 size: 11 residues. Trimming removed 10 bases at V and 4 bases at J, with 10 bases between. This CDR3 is CATYSIYGYTF. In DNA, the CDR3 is TGTGCCACTTACAGTATCTATGGCTACACCTTC.

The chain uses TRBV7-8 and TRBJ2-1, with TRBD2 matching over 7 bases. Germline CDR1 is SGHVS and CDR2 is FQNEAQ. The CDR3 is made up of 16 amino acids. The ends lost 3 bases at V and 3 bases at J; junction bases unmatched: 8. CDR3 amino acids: CASSLRREMGYNEQFF. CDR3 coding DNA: TGTGCCAGCAGCTTGAGGCGGGAGATGGGCTACAATGAGCAGTTCTTC.

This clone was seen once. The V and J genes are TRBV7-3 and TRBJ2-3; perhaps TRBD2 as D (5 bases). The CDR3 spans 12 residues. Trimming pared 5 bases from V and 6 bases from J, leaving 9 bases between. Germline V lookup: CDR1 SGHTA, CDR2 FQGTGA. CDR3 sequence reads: CASSLTRDTQYF. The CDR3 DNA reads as TGTGCCAGCAGCCTTACTAGGGATACGCAGTATTTT.

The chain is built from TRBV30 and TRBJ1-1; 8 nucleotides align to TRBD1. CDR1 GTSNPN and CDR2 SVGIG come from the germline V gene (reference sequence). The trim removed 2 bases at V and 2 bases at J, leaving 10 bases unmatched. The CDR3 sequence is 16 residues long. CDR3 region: CAWSLGQGGVNTEAFF. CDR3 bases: TGTGCCTGGAGTCTCGGACAGGGCGGTGTAAACACTGAAGCTTTCTTT.

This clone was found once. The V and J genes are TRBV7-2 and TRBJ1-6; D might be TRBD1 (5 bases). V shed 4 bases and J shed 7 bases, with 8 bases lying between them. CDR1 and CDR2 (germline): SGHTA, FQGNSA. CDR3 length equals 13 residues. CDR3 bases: TGTGCCAGCAGCTCCAGACAGAATTCACCCCTCCACTTT. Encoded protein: CASSSRQNSPLHF.

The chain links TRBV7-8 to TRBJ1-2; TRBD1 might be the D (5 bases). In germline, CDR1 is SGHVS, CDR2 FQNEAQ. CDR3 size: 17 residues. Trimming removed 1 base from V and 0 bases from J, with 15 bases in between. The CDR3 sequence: CASSLDDSDAANYGYTF. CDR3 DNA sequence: TGTGCCAGCAGCTTAGATGACAGCGACGCCGCTAACTATGGCTACACCTTC.

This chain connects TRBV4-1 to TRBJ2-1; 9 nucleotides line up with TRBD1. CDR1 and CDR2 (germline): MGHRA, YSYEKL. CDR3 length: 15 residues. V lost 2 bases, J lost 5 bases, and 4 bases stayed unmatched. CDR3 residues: CASSQPGTGNNEQFF. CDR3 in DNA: TGCGCCAGCAGCCAACCCGGGACAGGGAACAATGAGCAGTTCTTC.

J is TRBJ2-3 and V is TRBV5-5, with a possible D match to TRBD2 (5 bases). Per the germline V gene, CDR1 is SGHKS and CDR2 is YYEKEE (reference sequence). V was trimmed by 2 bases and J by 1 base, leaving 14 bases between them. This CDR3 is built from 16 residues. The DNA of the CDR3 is TGTGCCAGCAGCTTAACCGCTAGCCTTCGCACAGATACGCAGTATTTT. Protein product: CASSLTASLRTDTQYF.

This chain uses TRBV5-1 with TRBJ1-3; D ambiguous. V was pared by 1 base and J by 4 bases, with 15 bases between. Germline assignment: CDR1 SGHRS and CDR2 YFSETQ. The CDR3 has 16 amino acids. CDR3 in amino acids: CASSLSSGVAGNTIYF. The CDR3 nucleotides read TGCGCCAGCAGCTTGAGTTCCGGGGTGGCCGGAAACACCATATATTTT.

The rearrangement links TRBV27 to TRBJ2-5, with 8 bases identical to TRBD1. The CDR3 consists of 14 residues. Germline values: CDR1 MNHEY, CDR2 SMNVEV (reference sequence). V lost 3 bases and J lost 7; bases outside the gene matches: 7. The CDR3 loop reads CASSLGPTGGTQYF. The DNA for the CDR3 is TGTGCCAGCAGTTTGGGGCCCACAGGGGGGACCCAGTACTTC.